The clone carrying this T cell receptor beta chain came up once. The CDR3 is made up of 13 amino acids. The germline V gene has CDR1 MNHEY and CDR2 SVGAGI. The ends lost 4 bases at V and 7 bases at J; junction bases unmatched: 2. Some clones are missing from TCRdb's copy, which holds only in-frame ones; the method was immunoSEQ multiplex PCR. Found here are some 80,000 clones, 95% of them singletons; the top ten hold around a sixth. This entry is derived from a study of siplizumab effects on memory and regulatory T cells. The clonotype was recovered from a human donor in good health. Sequenced material: CD8+ T cells sorted from blood. The V call is TRBV6-5, the J call TRBJ2-1; TRBD1 matches 9 bases. The CDR3 sequence: CASSWTGENEQFF. The DNA for the CDR3 is TGTGCCAGCAGTTGGACAGGGGAGAATGAGCAGTTCTTC.